Listed below are T cell receptor beta chains from one sample, sequenced in a study of blood T cell repertoires in COVID-19. Using immunoSEQ multiplex PCR, the repertoire was profiled, and TCRdb retains in-frame clones only, with some absent. The profile shows tens of thousands of clones, less than 90% of them singletons. Specimen: peripheral blood. The receptors shown here come from an elderly woman with acute or convalescent COVID-19. The CDR3 runs from the conserved cysteine through the conserved F or W. D genes are given only for firm matches. A row's size may be missing; if present it is once, few, many or a size class.

size | D | J | V | CDR3 | DNA
NA | TRBD1 | TRBJ1-1 | TRBV5-4 | CASSLGTDRVTEAFF | TGTGCCAGCAGCTTGGGTACCGACAGGGTCACTGAAGCTTTCTTT
NA | NA | TRBJ2-1 | TRBV7-6 | CASSLDSRGYNEQFF | TGTGCCAGCAGCTTAGACTCACGAGGCTACAATGAGCAGTTCTTC
few | TRBD2 | TRBJ2-1 | TRBV7-3 | CASTQRAGGPIDEQFF | TGTGCCAGCACCCAAAGAGCGGGAGGGCCAATAGATGAGCAGTTCTTC
NA | NA | TRBJ1-2 | TRBV6-5 | CASTDGYGYTF | TGTGCCAGCACCGACGGGTATGGCTACACCTTC
NA | NA | TRBJ1-6 | TRBV25-1 | CASRGSPNSPLHF | TGTGCCAGCAGGGGCTCCCCTAATTCACCCCTCCACTTT
NA | NA | TRBJ1-5 | TRBV7-2 | CASSSLTFSNQPQHF | TGTGCCAGCAGCTCCCTCACATTCAGCAATCAGCCCCAGCATTTT
once | NA | TRBJ1-1 | TRBV5-1 | CASSLDNPNTEAFF | TGCGCCAGCAGCCTCGACAACCCGAACACTGAAGCTTTCTTT
NA | NA | TRBJ1-2 | TRBV30 | CAWRQDYGYTF | TGTGCCTGGAGACAGGACTATGGCTACACCTTC
NA | NA | TRBJ2-7 | TRBV2 | CASAVPAGLSYEQYF | TGTGCCAGCGCCGTCCCCGCGGGACTCTCCTACGAGCAGTACTTC
NA | NA | TRBJ1-6 | TRBV5-4 | CASSLELRNSPLHF | TGTGCCAGCAGCTTGGAACTCCGGAATTCACCCCTCCACTTT
NA | NA | TRBJ2-1 | TRBV13 | CASSLPGLYNEQFF | TGTGCCAGCAGCTTACCGGGACTTTACAATGAGCAGTTCTTC
few | NA | TRBJ2-3 | TRBV6-4 | CASRTPTGTDTQYF | TGTGCCAGCAGAACTCCCACTGGCACAGATACGCAGTATTTT
NA | NA | TRBJ1-2 | TRBV11-1 | CASSLGERGGYTF | TGCGCCAGCAGCTTAGGAGAGAGAGGTGGCTACACCTTC
NA | TRBD2 | TRBJ2-3 | TRBV29-1 | CSVILAGGTDTQYF | TGCAGCGTGATACTAGCGGGAGGCACAGATACGCAGTATTTT
NA | TRBD1 | TRBJ2-2 | TRBV7-3 | CASSFAQGADTGELFF | TGTGCCAGCAGCTTCGCGCAGGGGGCCGACACCGGGGAGCTGTTTTTT
NA | TRBD1 | TRBJ1-5 | TRBV15 | CATSRALGQGGWQPQHF | TGTGCCACCAGCAGGGCCCTGGGACAGGGAGGCTGGCAGCCCCAGCATTTT
NA | NA | TRBJ1-4 | TRBV7-3 | CASSRRQQGNEKLFF | TGTGCCAGCAGTCGCAGACAGCAGGGGAATGAAAAACTGTTTTTT
NA | TRBD1 | TRBJ1-4 | TRBV28 | CAIQNRGGEKLFF | TGTGCCATCCAAAACAGGGGGGGTGAAAAACTGTTTTTT
once | NA | TRBJ2-7 | TRBV27 | CASRQGPYEQYF | TGTGCCAGCAGACAGGGACCCTACGAGCAGTACTTC
NA | NA | TRBJ1-2 | TRBV6-5 | CASRLGHQGNYGYTF | TGTGCCAGCAGACTAGGGCACCAGGGGAACTATGGCTACACCTTC
once | NA | TRBJ2-1 | TRBV7-9 | CASSLVKSSYNEQFF | TGTGCCAGCAGCTTAGTCAAGAGCTCCTACAATGAGCAGTTCTTC
NA | TRBD2 | TRBJ2-5 | TRBV20-1 | CSASMGLALQETQYF | TGCAGTGCTAGTATGGGACTAGCGCTACAAGAGACCCAGTACTTC
NA | TRBD2 | TRBJ2-2 | TRBV3-1/TRBV3-2 | CASRPPGGGARTGELFF | TGTGCCAGCCGCCCGCCGGGCGGGGGGGCCAGAACCGGGGAGCTGTTTTTT
NA | NA | TRBJ2-3 | TRBV5-4 | CASSLGSPTDTQYF | TGTGCCAGCAGCTTGGGTAGCCCCACAGATACGCAGTATTTT
NA | TRBD1 | TRBJ1-1 | TRBV19 | CASRSIQGAVRTEAFF | TGTGCCAGTAGATCCATCCAGGGGGCGGTAAGGACTGAAGCTTTCTTT
NA | NA | TRBJ2-7 | TRBV21-1 | CASSNSRRARGEQYF | TGTGCCAGCAGCAATTCCCGGAGGGCCCGGGGGGAGCAGTACTTC
NA | NA | TRBJ2-5 | TRBV3-1/TRBV3-2 | CASSPGGPETQYF | TGTGCCAGCAGCCCCGGGGGGCCGGAGACCCAGTACTTC